These T cell receptor beta chains were read from a single sample in a study of CD8 T cells in Susac syndrome. TCRdb called the immunoSEQ multiplex PCR reads again in MiXCR, with one record for every CDR3 protein. The top ten hold roughly 0.46% of the sample, which has about 85,000 distinct CDR3 sequences, 95% seen once. The material sequenced was CD8+ T cells from PBMCs. These receptors were taken from a human donor with Susac syndrome. The CDR3 runs from the conserved cysteine through the conserved F or W. Only some rows state a clone size, as once, few, many or a class for expanded clones.

v_gene	abundance	CDR3aa
TRBV6-5	NA	CASLDGSYGYTF
TRBV29-1	NA	CSVEDPGVPYNEQFF
TRBV15	NA	CATSSFNTEAFF
TRBV27	NA	CASSYITGELFF
TRBV14	once	CASSPGLATSYEQYF
TRBV2	NA	CASTSGSGQGRSGANVLTF
TRBV15	NA	CATSANQGARETQYF
TRBV20-1	NA	CSAPDGGAGEQYF
TRBV12-3/TRBV12-4	NA	CASSFSPTEAFF
TRBV20-1	NA	CSAREGPPGPTGNEQFF
TRBV20-1	once	CSAKREGSYEQYF
TRBV4-2	NA	CASSQGQQGAEAFF
TRBV20-1	once	CSVRTRGDYEQYF
TRBV19	NA	CASIGPGAYNEQFF
TRBV14	NA	CASSQDTYGEQYF
TRBV11-2	few	CASSPGGWEQFF
TRBV20-1	NA	CSADTGERAYEQYF
TRBV13	once	CASSLWGEGNEQFF
TRBV15	NA	CATASDRDSYNEQFF
TRBV9	NA	CASSPSVGVQPQHF
TRBV7-6	NA	CASTSSGSYEQYF
TRBV29-1	NA	CSVTGPLGEQYF
TRBV7-2	NA	CASSLVGSTETQYF
TRBV5-1	once	CASSLEASGPNEQFF
TRBV20-1	NA	CSGWGVAEAFF
TRBV12-5	NA	CASGFLVNEQFF
TRBV20-1	once	CSANPLRDVGEQYF
TRBV27	NA	CASSSSGSVLGQYF
TRBV19	NA	CASSTTTGGAEEQYF
TRBV7-9	once	CASSIEGYEQYF
TRBV19	NA	CASRPGGNQPQHF
TRBV27	NA	CASSTVSGNEQFF
TRBV20-1	NA	CSARWRREVYNEQFF
TRBV27	NA	CASSFGLVGNEQFF
TRBV7-9	NA	CASSFGLQQETQYF
TRBV11-1	NA	CASSRRDSSYEQYF
TRBV29-1	NA	CSGAGGPFRSYNEQFF
TRBV7-8	NA	CASSLASGQQSYEQYF
TRBV28	NA	CASSWSSYEQYF
TRBV3-1	NA	CASSQEEGAWGYGYTF
TRBV7-9	NA	CASSSRQVPYEQYF
TRBV28	NA	CASSSSRSSYNEQFF
TRBV30	NA	CAWSNEAHEQYF
TRBV7-8	NA	CASSLFARDPTGELFF
TRBV28	NA	CATSSTNEKLFF
TRBV30	NA	CAWSVLGPRADGYTF
TRBV4-3	NA	CASSQVRQGGNSNQPQHF
TRBV18	NA	CASSPTTGVSYNEQFF
TRBV30	NA	CAWSGGVIGYTF
TRBV9	NA	CASSAWTDTQYF
TRBV5-1	NA	CASRGELYEQYF
TRBV28	NA	CASSLRTRAKNIQYF
TRBV20-1	NA	CSARPDRGSGANVLTF
TRBV3-1	once	CASSPLAASTDTQYF
TRBV9	NA	CASSVGLRRSSSTDTQYF
TRBV20-1	NA	CSARLPAANYGYTF
TRBV4-2	NA	CASSQDRGGQETQYF
TRBV5-6	NA	CASVSGPSTTKETQYF